This T cell receptor beta chain appears in the sequencing data of a study of blood T cell repertoires in COVID-19. Study-level information: COVID-19 samples, acute and convalescent, were from the United States, Italy and Spain. T cells, B-cell-depleted T cells, or PBMCs provided the cDNA or gDNA that served as material.

Authors' processing steps: For nucleated cells, counts were estimated from reference gene primer amplification. Data came from immunoSEQ multiplex PCR; TCRdb stores just in-frame clones and leaves some out. The V and J calls and clone size come from that table; D and trimming were worked out from the DNA. The profile shows approximately 430,000 clones, 80% to 90% of them singletons. CDR3 length: 13 residues. Germline lookup yields CDR1 MNHEY and CDR2 SVGAGI. The V and J ends lost 3 bases and 4 bases, in that order; junction bases with no gene match: 2. The clonotype originates from a woman aged 25-40 years with active or convalescent COVID-19. This rearrangement joins TRBV6-5 to TRBJ2-7; 8 nucleotides agree with TRBD2. Specimen: peripheral blood. CDR3 nucleotide sequence: TGTGCCAGCAGTTATGTAGCGGGGTACGAGCAGTACTTC. Protein product: CASSYVAGYEQYF.